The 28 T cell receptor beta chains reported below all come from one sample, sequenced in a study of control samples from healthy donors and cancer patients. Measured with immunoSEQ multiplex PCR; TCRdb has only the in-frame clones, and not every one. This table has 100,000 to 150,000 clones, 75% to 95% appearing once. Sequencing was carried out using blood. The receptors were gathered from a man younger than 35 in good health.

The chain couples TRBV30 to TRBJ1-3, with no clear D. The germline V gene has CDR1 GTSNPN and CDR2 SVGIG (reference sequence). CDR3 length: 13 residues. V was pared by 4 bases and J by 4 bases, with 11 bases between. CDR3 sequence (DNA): TGTGCCTGGAACAAGGGTGTAGGAAACACCATATATTTT. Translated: CAWNKGVGNTIYF. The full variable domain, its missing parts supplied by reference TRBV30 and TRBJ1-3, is SQTIHQWPATLVQPVGSPLSLECTVEGTSNPNLYWYRQAAGRGLQLLFYSVGIGQISSEVPQNLSASRPQDRQFILSSKKLLLSDSGFYLCAWNKGVGNTIYFGEGSWLTVV.

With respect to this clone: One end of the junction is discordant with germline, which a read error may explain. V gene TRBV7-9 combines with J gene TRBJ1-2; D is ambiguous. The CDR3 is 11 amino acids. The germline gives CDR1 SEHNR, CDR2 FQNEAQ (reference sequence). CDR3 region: CASSLNSGYTF. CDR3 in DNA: TGTGCCAGCAGCTTGAACTCTGGCTACACCTTC.

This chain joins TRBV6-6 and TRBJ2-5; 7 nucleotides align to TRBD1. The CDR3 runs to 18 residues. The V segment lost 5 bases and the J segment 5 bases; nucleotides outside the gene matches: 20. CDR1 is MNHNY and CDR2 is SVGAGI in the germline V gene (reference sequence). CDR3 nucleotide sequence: TGTGCCAGCAGTCGCACCTTCGACAGGGCGGTACCCCAGGAGACCCAGTACTTC. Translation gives CASSRTFDRAVPQETQYF.

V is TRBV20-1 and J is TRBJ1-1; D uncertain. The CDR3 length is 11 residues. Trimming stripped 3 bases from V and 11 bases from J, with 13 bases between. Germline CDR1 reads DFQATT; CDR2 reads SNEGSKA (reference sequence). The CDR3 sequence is CSASKGGWAFF. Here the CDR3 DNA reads TGCAGTGCTAGTAAGGGTGGGTGGGCTTTCTTT.

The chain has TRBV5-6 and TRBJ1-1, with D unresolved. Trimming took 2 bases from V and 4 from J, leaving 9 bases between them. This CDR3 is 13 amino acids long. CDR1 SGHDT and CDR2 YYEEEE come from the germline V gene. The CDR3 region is CASSLRRATEAFF. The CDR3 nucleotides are TGTGCCAGCAGCTTAAGACGGGCCACTGAAGCTTTCTTT.

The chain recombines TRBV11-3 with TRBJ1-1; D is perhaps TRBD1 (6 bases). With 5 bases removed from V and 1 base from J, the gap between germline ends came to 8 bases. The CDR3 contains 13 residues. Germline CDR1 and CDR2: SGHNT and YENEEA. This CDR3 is CASSVRGNTEAFF. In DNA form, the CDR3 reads TGTGCCAGCAGCGTCAGGGGGAACACTGAAGCTTTCTTT.

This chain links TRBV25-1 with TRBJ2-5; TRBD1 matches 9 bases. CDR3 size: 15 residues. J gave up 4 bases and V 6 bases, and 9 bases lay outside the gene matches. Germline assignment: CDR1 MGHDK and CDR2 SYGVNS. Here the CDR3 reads CASRSRDREAETQYF. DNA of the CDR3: TGTGCCAGCAGGTCCCGGGACAGGGAGGCAGAGACCCAGTACTTC. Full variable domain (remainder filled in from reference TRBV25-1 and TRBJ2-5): EADIYQTPRYLVIGTGKKITLECSQTMGHDKMYWYQQDPGMELHLIHYSYGVNSTEKGDLSSESTVSRIRTEHFPLTLESARPSHTSQYLCASRSRDREAETQYFGPGTRLLVL.

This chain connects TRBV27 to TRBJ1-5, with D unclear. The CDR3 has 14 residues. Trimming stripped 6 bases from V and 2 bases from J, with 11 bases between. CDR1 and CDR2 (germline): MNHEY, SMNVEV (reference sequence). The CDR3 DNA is TGTGCCAGCAGCAATTTAGAGGGCAATCAGCCCCAGCATTTT. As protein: CASSNLEGNQPQHF.

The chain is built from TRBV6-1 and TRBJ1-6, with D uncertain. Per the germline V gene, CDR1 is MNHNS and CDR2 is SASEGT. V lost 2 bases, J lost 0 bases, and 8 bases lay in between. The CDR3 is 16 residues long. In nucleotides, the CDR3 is TGTGCCAGCAGTGAATACAGTTTCTCCTATAATTCACCCCTCCACTTT. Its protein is CASSEYSFSYNSPLHF.

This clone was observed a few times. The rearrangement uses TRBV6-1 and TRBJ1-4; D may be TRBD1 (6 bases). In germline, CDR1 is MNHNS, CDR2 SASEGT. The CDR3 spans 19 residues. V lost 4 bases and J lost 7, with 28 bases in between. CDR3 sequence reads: CASSGELQGSGLFTEKLFF. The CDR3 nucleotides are TGTGCCAGCAGTGGGGAACTACAGGGCAGTGGCCTATTTACTGAAAAACTGTTTTTT.

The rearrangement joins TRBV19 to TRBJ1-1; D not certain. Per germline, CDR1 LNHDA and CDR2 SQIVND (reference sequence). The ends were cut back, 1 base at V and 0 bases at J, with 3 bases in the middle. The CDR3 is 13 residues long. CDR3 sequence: CASSIAMNTEAFF. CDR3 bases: TGTGCCAGTAGTATAGCTATGAACACTGAAGCTTTCTTT.

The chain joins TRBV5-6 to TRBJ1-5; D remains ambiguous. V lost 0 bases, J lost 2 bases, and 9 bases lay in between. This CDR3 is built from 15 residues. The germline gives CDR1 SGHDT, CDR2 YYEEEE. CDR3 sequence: CASSLGSAGNQPQHF. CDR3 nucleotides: TGTGCCAGCAGCTTGGGGAGCGCCGGCAATCAGCCCCAGCATTTT.

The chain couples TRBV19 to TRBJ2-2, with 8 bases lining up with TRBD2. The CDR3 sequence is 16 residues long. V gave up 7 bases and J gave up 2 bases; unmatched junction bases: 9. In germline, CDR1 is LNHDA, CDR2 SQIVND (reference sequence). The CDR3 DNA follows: TGTGCCAGTAATCTCAACGGGAGGGTAAACACCGGGGAGCTGTTTTTT. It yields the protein CASNLNGRVNTGELFF.

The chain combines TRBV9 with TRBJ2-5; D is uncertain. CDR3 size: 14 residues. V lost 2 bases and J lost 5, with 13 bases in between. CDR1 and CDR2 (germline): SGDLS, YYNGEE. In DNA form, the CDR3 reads TGTGCCAGCAGCGTCTCACGGAGTTGGGAGACCCAGTACTTC. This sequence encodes CASSVSRSWETQYF.

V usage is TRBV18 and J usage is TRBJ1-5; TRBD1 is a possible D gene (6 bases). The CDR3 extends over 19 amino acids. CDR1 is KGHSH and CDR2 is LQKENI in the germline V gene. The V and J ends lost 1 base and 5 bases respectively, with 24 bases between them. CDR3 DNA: TGTGCCAGCTCACCACGGGGGGCTGCCACCCCCGGAACACATCAGCCCCAGCATTTT. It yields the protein CASSPRGAATPGTHQPQHF.

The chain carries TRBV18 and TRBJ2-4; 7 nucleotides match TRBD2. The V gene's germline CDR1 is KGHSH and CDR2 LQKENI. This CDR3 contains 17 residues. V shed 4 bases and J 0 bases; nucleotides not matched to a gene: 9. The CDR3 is CASSRPLGGLAKNIQYF. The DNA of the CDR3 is TGTGCCAGCTCACGGCCCCTGGGAGGGTTAGCCAAAAACATTCAGTACTTC.

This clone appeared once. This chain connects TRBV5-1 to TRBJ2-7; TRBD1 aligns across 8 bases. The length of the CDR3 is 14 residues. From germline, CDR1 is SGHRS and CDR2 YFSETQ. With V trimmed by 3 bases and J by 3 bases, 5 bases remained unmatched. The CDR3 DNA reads TGCGCCAGCAGCTGGGGACAGGCTTACTACGAGCAGTACTTC. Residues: CASSWGQAYYEQYF.

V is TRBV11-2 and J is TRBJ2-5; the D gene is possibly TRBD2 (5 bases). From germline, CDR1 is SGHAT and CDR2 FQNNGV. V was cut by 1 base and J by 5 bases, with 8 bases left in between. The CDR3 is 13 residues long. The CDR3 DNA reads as TGTGCCAGCAGCTTAGTGGGAGCGGAGACCCAGTACTTC. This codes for CASSLVGAETQYF.

The CDR3 sequence is CASSETGVYGYTF. The CDR3 nucleotides read TGTGCCAGCAGCGAGACAGGCGTCTATGGCTACACCTTC. The chain carries TRBV27 and TRBJ1-2; D possibly corresponds to TRBD1 (6 bases). The CDR3 runs to 13 residues. Trimming left V 6 bases short and J 4 bases short, with 12 bases between. The V gene's germline CDR1 is MNHEY and CDR2 SMNVEV (reference sequence).

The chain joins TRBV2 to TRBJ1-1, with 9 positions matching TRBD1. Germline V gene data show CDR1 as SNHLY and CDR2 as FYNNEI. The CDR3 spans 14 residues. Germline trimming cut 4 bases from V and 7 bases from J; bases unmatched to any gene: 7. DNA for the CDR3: TGTGCCAGCAGTGGGGGGACAGGGACAGGTGAAGCTTTCTTT. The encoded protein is CASSGGTGTGEAFF.

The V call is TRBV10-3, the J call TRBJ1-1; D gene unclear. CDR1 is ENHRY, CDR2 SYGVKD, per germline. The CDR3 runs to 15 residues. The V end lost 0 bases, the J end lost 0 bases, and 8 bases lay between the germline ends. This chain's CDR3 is CAISESFGMNTEAFF. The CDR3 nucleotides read TGTGCCATCAGTGAGTCTTTTGGGATGAACACTGAAGCTTTCTTT.

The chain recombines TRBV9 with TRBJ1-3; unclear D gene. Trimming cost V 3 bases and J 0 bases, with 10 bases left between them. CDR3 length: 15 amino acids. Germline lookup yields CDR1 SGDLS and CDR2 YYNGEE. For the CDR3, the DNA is TGTGCCAGCAGCGCTGGACGGGCCTCTGGAAACACCATATATTTT. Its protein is CASSAGRASGNTIYF.

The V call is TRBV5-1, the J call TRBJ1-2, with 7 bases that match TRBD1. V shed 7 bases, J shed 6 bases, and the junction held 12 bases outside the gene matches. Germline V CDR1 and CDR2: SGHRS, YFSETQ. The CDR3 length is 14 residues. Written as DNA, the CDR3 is TGCGCCAGCTCGGGGGACAGAGTGCTTCATGGCTACACCTTC. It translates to CASSGDRVLHGYTF.

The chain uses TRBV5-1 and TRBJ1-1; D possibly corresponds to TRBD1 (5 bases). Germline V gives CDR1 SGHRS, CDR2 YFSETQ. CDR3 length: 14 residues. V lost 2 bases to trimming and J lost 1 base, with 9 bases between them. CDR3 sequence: CASSFDGANTEAFF. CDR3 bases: TGCGCCAGCAGCTTCGATGGGGCGAACACTGAAGCTTTCTTT.

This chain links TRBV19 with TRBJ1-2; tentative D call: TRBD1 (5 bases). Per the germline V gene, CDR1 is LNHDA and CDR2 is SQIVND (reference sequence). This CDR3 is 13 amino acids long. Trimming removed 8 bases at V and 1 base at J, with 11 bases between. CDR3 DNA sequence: TGTGCCAGTCGGACACCGGATAACTATGGCTACACCTTC. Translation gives CASRTPDNYGYTF. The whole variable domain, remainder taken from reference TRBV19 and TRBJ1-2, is DGGITQSPKYLFRKEGQNVTLSCEQNLNHDAMYWYRQDPGQGLRLIYYSQIVNDFQKGDIAEGYSVSREKKESFPLTVTSAQKNPTAFYLCASRTPDNYGYTFGSGTRLTVV.

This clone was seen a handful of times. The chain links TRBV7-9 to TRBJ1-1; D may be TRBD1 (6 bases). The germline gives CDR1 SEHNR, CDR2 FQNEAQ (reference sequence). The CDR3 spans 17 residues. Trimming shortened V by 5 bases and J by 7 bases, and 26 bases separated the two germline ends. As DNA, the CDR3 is TGTGCCAGCAGCCCGTCAGTCTTACATCAGGGGAGTTTTGAAGCTTTCTTT. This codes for CASSPSVLHQGSFEAFF. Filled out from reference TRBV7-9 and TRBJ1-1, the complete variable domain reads DTGVSQNPRHKITKRGQNVTFRCDPISEHNRLYWYRQTLGQGPEFLTYFQNEAQLEKSRLLSDRFSAERPKGSFSTLEIQRTEQGDSAMYLCASSPSVLHQGSFEAFFGQGTRLTVV.

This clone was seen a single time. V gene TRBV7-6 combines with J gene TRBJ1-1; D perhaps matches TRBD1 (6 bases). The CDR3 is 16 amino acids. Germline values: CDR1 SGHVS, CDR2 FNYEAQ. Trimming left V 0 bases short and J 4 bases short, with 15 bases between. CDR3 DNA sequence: TGTGCCAGCAGCTTAGCGCTCGGGGGGCCCGGCACTGAAGCTTTCTTT. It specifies CASSLALGGPGTEAFF.

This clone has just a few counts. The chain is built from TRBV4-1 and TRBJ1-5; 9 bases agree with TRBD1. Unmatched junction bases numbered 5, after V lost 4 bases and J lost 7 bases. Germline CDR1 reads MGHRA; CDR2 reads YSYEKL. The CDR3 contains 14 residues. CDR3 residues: CASSPDRGTQPQHF. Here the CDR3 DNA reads TGCGCCAGCAGCCCGGACAGGGGAACGCAGCCCCAGCATTTT.